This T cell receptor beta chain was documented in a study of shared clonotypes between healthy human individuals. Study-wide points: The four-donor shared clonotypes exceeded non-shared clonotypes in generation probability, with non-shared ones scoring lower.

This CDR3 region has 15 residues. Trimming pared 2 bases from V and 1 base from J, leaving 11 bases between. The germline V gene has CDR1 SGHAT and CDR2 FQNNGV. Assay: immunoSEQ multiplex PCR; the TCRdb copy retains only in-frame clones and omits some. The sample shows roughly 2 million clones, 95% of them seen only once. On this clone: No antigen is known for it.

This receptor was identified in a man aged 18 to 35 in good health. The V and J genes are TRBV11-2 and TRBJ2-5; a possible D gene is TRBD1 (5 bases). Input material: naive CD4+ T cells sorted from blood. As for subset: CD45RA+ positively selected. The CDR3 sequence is CASSLKTGPQETQYF. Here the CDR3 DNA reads TGTGCCAGCAGCTTAAAAACAGGCCCCCAAGAGACCCAGTACTTC.